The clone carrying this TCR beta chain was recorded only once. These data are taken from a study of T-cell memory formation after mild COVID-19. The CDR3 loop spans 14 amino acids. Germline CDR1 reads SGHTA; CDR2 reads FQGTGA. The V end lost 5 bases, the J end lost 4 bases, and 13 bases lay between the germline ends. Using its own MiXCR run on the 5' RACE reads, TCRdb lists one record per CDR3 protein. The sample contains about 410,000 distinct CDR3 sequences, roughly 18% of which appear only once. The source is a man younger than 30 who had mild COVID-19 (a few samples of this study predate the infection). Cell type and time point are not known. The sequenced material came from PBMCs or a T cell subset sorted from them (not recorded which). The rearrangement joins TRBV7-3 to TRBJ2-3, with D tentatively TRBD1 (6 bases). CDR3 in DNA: TGTGCCAGCAGCAAGGGGGTAAACTCAGATACGCAGTATTTT. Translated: CASSKGVNSDTQYF.